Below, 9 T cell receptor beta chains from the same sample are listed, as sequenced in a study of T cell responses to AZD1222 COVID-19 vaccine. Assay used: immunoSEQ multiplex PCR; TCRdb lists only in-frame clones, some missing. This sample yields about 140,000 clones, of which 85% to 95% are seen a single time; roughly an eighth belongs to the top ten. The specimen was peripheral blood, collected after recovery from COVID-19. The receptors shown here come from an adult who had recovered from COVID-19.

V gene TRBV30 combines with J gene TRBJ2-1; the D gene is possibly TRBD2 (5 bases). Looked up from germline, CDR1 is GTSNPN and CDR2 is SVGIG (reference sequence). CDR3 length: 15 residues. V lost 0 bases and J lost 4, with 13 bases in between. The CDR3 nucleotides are TGTGCCTGGAGTGTGGGAAGCGGTCTTTACAATGAGCAGTTCTTC. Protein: CAWSVGSGLYNEQFF.

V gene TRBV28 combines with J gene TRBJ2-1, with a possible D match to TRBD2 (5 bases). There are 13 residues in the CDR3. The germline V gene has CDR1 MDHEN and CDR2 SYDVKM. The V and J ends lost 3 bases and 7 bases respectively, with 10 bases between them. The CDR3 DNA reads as TGTGCCAGCAGTTTCCCTAGCTTAAATGAGCAGTTCTTC. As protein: CASSFPSLNEQFF.

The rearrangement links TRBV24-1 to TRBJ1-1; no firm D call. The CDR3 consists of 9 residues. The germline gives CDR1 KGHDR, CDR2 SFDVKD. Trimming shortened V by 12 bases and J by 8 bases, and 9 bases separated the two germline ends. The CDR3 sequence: CAPETEAFF. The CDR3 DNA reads TGTGCCCCAGAGACGGAAGCTTTCTTT.

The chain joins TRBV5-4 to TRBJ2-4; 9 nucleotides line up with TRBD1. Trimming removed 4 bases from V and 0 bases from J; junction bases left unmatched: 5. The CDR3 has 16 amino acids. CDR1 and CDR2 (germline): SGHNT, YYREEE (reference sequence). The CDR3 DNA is TGTGCCAGCAGCCCCGGACAGGGGATAGCCAAAAACATTCAGTACTTC. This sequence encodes CASSPGQGIAKNIQYF.

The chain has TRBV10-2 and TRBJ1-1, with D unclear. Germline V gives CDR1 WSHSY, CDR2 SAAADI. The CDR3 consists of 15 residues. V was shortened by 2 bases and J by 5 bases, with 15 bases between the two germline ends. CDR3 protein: CASSERVSAGTEAFF. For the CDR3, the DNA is TGCGCCAGCAGTGAGAGGGTATCGGCGGGGACTGAAGCTTTCTTT.

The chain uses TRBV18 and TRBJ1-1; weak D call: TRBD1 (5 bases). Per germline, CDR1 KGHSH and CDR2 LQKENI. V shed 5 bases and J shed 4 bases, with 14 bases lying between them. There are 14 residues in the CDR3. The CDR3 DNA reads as TGTGCCAGCTCAGCTGTAGGGAGGGGCACTGAAGCTTTCTTT. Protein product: CASSAVGRGTEAFF.

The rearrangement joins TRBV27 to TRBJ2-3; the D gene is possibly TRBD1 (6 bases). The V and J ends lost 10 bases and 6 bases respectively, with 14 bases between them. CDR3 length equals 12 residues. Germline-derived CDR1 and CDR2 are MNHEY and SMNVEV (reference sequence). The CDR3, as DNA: TGTGCCACCAGGGGTTTGGGGGATACGCAGTATTTT. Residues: CATRGLGDTQYF.

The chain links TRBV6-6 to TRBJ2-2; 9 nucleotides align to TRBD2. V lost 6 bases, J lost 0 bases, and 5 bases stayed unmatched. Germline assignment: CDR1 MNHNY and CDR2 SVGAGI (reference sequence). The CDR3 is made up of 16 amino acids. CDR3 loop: CASSRGTSPNTGELFF. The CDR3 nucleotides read TGTGCCAGCAGCCGAGGGACTAGCCCGAACACCGGGGAGCTGTTTTTT.

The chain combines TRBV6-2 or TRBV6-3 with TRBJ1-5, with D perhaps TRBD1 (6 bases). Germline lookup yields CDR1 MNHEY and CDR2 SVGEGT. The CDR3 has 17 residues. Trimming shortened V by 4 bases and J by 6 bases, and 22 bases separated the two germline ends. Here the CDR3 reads CASSWSSGQGVGQPQHF. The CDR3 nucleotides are TGTGCCAGCAGTTGGTCGTCGGGACAAGGCGTGGGTCAGCCCCAGCATTTT.